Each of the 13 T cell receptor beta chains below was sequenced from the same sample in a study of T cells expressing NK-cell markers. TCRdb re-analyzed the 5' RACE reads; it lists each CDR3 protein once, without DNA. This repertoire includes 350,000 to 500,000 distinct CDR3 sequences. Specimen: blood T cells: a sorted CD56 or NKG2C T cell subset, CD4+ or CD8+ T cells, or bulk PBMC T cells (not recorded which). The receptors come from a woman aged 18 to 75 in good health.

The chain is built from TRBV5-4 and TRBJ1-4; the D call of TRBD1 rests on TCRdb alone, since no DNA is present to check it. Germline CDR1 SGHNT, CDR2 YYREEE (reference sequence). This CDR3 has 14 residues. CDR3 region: CASSLEGRHEKLFF.

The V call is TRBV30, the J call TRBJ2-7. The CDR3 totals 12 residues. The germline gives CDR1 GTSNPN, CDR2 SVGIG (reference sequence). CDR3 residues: CAWSDLFYEQYF.

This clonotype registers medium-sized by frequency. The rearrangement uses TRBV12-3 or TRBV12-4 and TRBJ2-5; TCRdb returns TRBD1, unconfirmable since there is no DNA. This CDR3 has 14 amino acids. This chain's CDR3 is CASSRNDSPWAQYF.

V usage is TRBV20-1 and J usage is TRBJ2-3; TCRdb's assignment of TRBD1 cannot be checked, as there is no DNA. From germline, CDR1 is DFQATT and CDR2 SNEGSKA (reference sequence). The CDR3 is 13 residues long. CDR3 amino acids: CSANRGSTDTQYF.

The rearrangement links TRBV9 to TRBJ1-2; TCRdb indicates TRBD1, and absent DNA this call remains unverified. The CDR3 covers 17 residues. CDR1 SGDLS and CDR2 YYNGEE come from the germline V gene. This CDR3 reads CASSVWGGAGGIGGYTF.

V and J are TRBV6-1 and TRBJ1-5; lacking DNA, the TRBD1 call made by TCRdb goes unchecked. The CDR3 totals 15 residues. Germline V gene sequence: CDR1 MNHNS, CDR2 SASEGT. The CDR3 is CASRGQGPSNQPQHF.

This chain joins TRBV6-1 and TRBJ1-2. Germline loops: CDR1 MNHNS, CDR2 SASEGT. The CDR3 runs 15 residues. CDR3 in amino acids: CASSEVAGPNYGYTF.

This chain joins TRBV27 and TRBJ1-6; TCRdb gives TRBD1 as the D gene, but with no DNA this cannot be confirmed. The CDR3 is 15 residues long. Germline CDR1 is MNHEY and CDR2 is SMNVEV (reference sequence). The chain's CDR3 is CASSPTDRGNSPLHF.

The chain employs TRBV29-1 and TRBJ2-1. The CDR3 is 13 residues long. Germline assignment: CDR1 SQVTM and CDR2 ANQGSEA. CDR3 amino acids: CSVCFGVGNEQFF.

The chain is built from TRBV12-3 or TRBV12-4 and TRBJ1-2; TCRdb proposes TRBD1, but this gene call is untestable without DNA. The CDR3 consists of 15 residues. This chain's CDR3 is CASSLAGTGMNGYTF.

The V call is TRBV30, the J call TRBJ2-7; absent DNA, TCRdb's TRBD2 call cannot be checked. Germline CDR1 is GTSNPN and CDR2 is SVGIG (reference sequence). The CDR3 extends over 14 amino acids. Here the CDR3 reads CAAILARPSYEQYF.

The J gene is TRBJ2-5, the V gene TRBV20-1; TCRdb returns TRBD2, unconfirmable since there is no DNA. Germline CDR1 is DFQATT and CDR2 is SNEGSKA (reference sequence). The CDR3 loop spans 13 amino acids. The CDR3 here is CSASSGGAGTQYF.

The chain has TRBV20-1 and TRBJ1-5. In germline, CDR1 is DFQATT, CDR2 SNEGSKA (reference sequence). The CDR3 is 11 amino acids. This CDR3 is CSARGNQPQHF.